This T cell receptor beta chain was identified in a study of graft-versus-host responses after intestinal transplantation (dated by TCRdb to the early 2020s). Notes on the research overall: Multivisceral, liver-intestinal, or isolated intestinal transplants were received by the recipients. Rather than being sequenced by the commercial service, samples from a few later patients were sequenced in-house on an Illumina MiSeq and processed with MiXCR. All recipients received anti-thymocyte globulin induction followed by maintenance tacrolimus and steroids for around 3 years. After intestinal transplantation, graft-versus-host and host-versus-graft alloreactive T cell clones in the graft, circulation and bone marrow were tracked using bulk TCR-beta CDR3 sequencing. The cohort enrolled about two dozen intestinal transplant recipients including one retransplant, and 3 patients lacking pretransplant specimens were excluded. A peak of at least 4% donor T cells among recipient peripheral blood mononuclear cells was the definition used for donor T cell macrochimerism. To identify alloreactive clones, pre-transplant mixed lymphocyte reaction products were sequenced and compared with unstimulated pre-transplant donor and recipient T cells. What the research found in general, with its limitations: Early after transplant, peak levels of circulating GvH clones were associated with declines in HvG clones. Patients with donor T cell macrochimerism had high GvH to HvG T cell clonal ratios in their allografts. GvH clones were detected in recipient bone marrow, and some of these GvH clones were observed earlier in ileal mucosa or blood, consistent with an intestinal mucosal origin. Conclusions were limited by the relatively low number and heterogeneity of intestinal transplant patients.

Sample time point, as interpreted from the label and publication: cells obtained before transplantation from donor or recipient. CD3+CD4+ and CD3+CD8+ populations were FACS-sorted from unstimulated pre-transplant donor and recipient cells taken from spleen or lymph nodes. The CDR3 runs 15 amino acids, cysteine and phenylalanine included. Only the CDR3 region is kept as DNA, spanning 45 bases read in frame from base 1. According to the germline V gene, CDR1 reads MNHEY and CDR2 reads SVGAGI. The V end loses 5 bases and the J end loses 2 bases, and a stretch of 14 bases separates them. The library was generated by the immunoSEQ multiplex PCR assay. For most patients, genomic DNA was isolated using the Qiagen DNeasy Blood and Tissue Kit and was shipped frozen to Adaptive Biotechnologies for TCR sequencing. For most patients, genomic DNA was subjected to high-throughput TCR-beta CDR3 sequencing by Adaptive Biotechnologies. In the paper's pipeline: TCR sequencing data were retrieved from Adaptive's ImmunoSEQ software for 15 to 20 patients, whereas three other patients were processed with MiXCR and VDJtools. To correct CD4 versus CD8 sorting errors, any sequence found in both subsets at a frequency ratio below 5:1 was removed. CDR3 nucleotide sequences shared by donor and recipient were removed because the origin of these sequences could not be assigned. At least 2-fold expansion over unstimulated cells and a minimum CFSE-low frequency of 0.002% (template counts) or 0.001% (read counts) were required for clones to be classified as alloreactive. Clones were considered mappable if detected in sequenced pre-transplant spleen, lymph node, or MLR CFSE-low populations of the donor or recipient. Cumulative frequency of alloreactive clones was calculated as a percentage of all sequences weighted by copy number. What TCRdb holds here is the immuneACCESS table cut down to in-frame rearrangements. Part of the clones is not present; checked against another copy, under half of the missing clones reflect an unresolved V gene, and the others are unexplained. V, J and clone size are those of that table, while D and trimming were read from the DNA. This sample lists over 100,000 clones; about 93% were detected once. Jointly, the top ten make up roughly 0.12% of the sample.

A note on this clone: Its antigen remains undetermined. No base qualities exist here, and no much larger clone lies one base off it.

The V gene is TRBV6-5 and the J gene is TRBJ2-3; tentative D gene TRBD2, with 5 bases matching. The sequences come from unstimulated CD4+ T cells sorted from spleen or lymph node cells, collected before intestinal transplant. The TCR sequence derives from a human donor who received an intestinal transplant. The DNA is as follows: TGTGCCAGCAGTACTGGACTCCTGATCACAGATACGCAGTATTTT. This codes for CASSTGLLITDTQYF.